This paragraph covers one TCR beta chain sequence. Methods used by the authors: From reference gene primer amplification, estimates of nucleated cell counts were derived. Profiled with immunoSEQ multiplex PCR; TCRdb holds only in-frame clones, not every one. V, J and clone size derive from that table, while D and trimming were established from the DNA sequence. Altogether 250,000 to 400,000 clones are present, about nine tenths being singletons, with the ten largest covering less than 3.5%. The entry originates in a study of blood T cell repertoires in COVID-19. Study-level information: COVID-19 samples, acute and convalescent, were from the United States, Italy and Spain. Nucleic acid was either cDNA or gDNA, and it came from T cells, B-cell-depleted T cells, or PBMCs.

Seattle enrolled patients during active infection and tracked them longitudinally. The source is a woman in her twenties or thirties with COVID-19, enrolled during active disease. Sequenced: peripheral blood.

The CDR3 reads CASSLFEGSDEQYF. DNA for the CDR3: TGTGCCAGCAGTTTATTTGAGGGAAGCGACGAGCAGTACTTC. The gene calls are TRBV27 and TRBJ2-7; tentative D call: TRBD2 (5 bases). Germline CDR1 reads MNHEY; CDR2 reads SMNVEV (reference sequence). V was trimmed by 1 base and J by 5 bases, leaving 12 bases between them. This CDR3 is built from 14 residues.